A single sample is the source of the 10 T cell receptor beta chains below, sequenced in a study of blood T cell repertoires in COVID-19. Sequenced by immunoSEQ multiplex PCR; TCRdb stores in-frame clones only, minus some. This table has about 150,000 clones, about four fifths appearing once. Sequenced material: peripheral blood. The receptors come from a woman older than 75 with acute or convalescent COVID-19.

The chain uses TRBV3-1 (or the pseudogene TRBV3-2) and TRBJ1-4, with 7 bases matching TRBD1. J was trimmed by 3 bases and V by 0 bases; bases with no gene match: 4. The length of the CDR3 is 16 residues. Germline V gene lookup returns CDR1 LGHDT and CDR2 YNNKEL (reference sequence). CDR3 sequence: CASSQDWGQPNEKLFF. The CDR3 DNA follows: TGTGCCAGCAGCCAAGATTGGGGACAGCCTAATGAAAAACTGTTTTTT.

The rearrangement uses TRBV10-3 and TRBJ2-5, with 7 bases aligning to TRBD2. Germline V gives CDR1 ENHRY, CDR2 SYGVKD. V lost 3 bases, J lost 7 bases, and 17 bases stayed unmatched. The CDR3 runs 17 residues. CDR3 loop: CAISEIAGTNSGGTQYF. CDR3 nucleotides: TGTGCCATCAGTGAAATCGCCGGGACTAACTCAGGCGGGACCCAGTACTTC.

Concerning this clone itself: This CDR3 is also generated by other DNA sequences in the sample. V and J are TRBV5-1 and TRBJ2-7; D is perhaps TRBD1 (5 bases). The CDR3 has 15 amino acids. V dropped 0 bases and J dropped 4 bases, with 14 bases sitting between them. In germline, CDR1 is SGHRS, CDR2 YFSETQ. CDR3 sequence: CASSLAPGLSYEQYF. DNA of the CDR3: TGCGCCAGCAGCTTGGCCCCAGGGCTGTCGTACGAGCAGTACTTC.

This chain joins TRBV12-3 or TRBV12-4 and TRBJ1-1; the D is unclear. This CDR3 region has 13 residues. Trimming removed 0 bases at V and 0 bases at J, with 2 bases between. In DNA, the CDR3 is TGTGCCAGCAGTTTAGCTATGAACACTGAAGCTTTCTTT. This encodes CASSLAMNTEAFF.

The rearrangement links TRBV9 to TRBJ2-6; D may be TRBD2 (6 bases). CDR1 and CDR2 (germline): SGDLS, YYNGEE. The V and J ends lost 4 bases and 1 base respectively, with 21 bases between them. The CDR3 spans 19 residues. The CDR3 region is CASSPTAGTWESGANVLTF. The CDR3 nucleotides read TGTGCCAGCAGCCCAACCGCGGGGACGTGGGAATCTGGGGCCAACGTCCTGACTTTC.

The chain couples TRBV27 to TRBJ2-7, with TRBD1 identical over 7 bases. The CDR3 runs to 14 residues. J gave up 5 bases and V 4 bases, and 8 bases lay outside the gene matches. Germline V lookup: CDR1 MNHEY, CDR2 SMNVEV (reference sequence). CDR3 in DNA: TGTGCCAGCAGTTGGACAGGAAAGAAAGACGAGCAGTACTTC. Amino acid sequence: CASSWTGKKDEQYF.

This chain joins TRBV29-1 and TRBJ2-7, with TRBD1 matching over 9 bases. Germline loops: CDR1 SQVTM, CDR2 ANQGSEA. CDR3 length: 14 residues. J was trimmed by 6 bases and V by 8 bases; bases with no gene match: 14. CDR3 protein: CSIQPGQGIGEQYF. The CDR3 nucleotides read TGCAGCATCCAACCGGGACAGGGAATAGGCGAGCAGTACTTC.

The genes are TRBV2 and TRBJ1-4; possibly TRBD1 for D (5 bases). Trimming cost V 6 bases and J 5 bases, with 13 bases left between them. Per the germline V gene, CDR1 is SNHLY and CDR2 is FYNNEI. The CDR3 length is 14 residues. CDR3 bases: TGTGCCAGCAGGGTGGGGGGAGCAAATGAAAAACTGTTTTTT. Translated, it gives CASRVGGANEKLFF. Variable domain in full (rest from reference TRBV2 and TRBJ1-4): EPEVTQTPSHQVTQMGQEVILRCVPISNHLYFYWYRQILGQKVEFLVSFYNNEISEKSEIFDDQFSVERPDGSNFTLKIRSTKLEDSAMYFCASRVGGANEKLFFGSGTQLSVL.

This clone appeared a single time. The gene calls are TRBV6-2 or TRBV6-3 and TRBJ2-1, with D possibly being TRBD2 (5 bases). The germline V and J ends were trimmed by 6 bases and 9 bases, with 18 bases remaining between them. CDR1 and CDR2 from the germline V gene are MNHEY and SVGEGT. The CDR3 is 14 amino acids. The CDR3 spells CASSGSAGLGEQFF. CDR3 coding DNA: TGTGCCAGCAGCGGATCCGCGGGCTTGGGTGAGCAGTTCTTC.

This chain links TRBV9 with TRBJ2-5; D not certain. The germline V and J ends were trimmed by 0 bases and 1 base, with 7 bases remaining between them. Per the germline V gene, CDR1 is SGDLS and CDR2 is YYNGEE. The CDR3 loop spans 14 amino acids. The CDR3 sequence is CASSVAAIQETQYF. CDR3 coding DNA: TGTGCCAGCAGCGTAGCCGCTATCCAAGAGACCCAGTACTTC.